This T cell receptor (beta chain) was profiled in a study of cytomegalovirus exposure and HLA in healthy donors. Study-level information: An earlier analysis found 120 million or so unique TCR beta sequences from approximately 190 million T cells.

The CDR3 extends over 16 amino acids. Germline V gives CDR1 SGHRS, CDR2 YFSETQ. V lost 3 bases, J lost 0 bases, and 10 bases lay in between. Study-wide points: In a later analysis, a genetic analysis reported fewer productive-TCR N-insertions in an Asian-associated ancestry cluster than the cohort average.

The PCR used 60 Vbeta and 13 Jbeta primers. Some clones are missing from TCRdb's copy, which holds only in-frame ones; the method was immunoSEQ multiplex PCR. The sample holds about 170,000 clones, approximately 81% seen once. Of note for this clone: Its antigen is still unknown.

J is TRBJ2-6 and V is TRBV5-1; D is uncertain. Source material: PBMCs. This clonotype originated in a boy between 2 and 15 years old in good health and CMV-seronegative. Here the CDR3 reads CASSSNPSSGANVLTF. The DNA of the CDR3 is TGCGCCAGCAGCTCAAATCCCAGCTCTGGGGCCAACGTCCTGACTTTC.